This T cell receptor beta chain derives from a study of kidney transplant recipient with SARS-CoV-2 infection. A single record per CDR3 protein comes from TCRdb applying MiXCR to the reads. This repertoire shows fewer than 250,000 distinct CDR3 sequences, around 30% found once; its top ten account for less than 8.5%. This clonotype was found many times. The CDR3 consists of 14 residues. After removal of 2 bases from V and 7 bases from J, the junction contained 8 bases not matched to a gene. Germline V lookup: CDR1 SGHTS, CDR2 YDEGEE. The chain has TRBV5-8 and TRBJ1-1; 7 positions match TRBD1. This sample comprised a blood sample, obtained at baseline and between days 110 and 120 from a kidney transplant recipient. The source of this sequence is a young adult male patient who had COVID-19 and was a kidney transplant recipient. Some T cells may trace back to the graft donor. CDR3 sequence (DNA): TGTGCCAGCAGCTTTTTTAAACAGGGGAATGAAGCTTTCTTT. Its translation is CASSFFKQGNEAFF.